This TCR beta chain was sequenced for a study of cytomegalovirus exposure and HLA in healthy donors. For the study at large: In an earlier analysis, approximately 120 million unique TCR beta sequences were found from 200 million or so T cells. Genotyping of 400 or so donors showed that around 81% belonged to the Caucasian-associated ancestry cluster. General observations from the study: Presence/absence analyses supposed approximately even sequencing depth among donors.

A note on this clone: Its antigen remains unknown.

A multiplex PCR was run with 60 Vbeta primers and 13 Jbeta primers. The method was immunoSEQ multiplex PCR; TCRdb's version includes in-frame clones alone and lacks a portion of them. The profile shows roughly 220,000 clones, roughly four fifths of them singletons. The CDR3 is 16 amino acids. Germline CDR1 SGHTA, CDR2 FQGTGA. Trimming removed 4 bases from V and 4 bases from J; junction bases left unmatched: 6. These donors, healthy bone marrow donors, were studied. The clonotype originates from a woman aged 40 to 55 in good health and CMV-seronegative. This chain joins TRBV7-3 and TRBJ2-3, with 12 nucleotides matching TRBD2. The source material was PBMCs. CDR3 sequence: CASSSRTSGTADTQYF. In DNA form, the CDR3 reads TGTGCCAGCAGCTCCAGGACTAGCGGGACGGCAGATACGCAGTATTTT.